A single sample is the source of the 20 T cell receptor beta chains below, sequenced in a study of vaccination effects on CD4 cells after COVID-19. What these receptors recognize is not known. CD4+ T cell isolation took place after 10 days of culture. The cohort was immunized with two doses of either the BNT162b2 or mRNA-1273 vaccine. Assay: immunoSEQ multiplex PCR; the TCRdb copy retains only in-frame clones and omits some. The profile shows tens of thousands of clones, around 70% of them singletons. Specimen: CD4+ T cells from PBMCs cultured without peptide, collected after COVID-19 vaccination. Receptors were obtained from a human donor who received a COVID-19 vaccine.

The genes are TRBV5-1 and TRBJ2-2; 8 bases are a match to TRBD1. The CDR3 consists of 18 residues. The V segment lost 2 bases and the J segment 5 bases; nucleotides outside the gene matches: 14. Germline assignment: CDR1 SGHRS and CDR2 YFSETQ. The CDR3: CASSFRPTRTGFTGELFF. The CDR3 DNA is TGCGCCAGCAGCTTCCGCCCGACAAGGACAGGGTTTACCGGGGAGCTGTTTTTT. Drawing the rest from reference TRBV5-1 and TRBJ2-2, the complete variable domain is KAGVTQTPRYLIKTRGQQVTLSCSPISGHRSVSWYQQTPGQGLQFLFEYFSETQRNKGNFPGRFSGRQFSNSRSEMNVSTLELGDSALYLCASSFRPTRTGFTGELFFGEGSRLTVL.

This chain links TRBV1 with TRBJ2-7; TRBD2, the table's D call, lacks a check against the DNA. TRBV1 is a pseudogene. The CDR3 runs to 17 residues. The CDR3 loop is CTSSPVKSGGFSYEQYV. The CDR3 DNA reads TGCACCAGCAGCCCCGTTAAAAGCGGGGGCTTCTCCTACGAGCAGTACGTC.

The chain is built from TRBV5-1 and TRBJ2-5; 7 nucleotides agree with TRBD1. The CDR3 is 15 amino acids. With 4 bases clipped from V and 3 bases from J, the junction kept 9 bases outside the gene matches. Germline values: CDR1 SGHRS, CDR2 YFSETQ. CDR3 sequence (DNA): TGCGCCAGCAGCGGGACGGGACAGATAAAAGAGACCCAGTACTTC. Residues: CASSGTGQIKETQYF. Filled out from reference TRBV5-1 and TRBJ2-5, the complete variable domain reads KAGVTQTPRYLIKTRGQQVTLSCSPISGHRSVSWYQQTPGQGLQFLFEYFSETQRNKGNFPGRFSGRQFSNSRSEMNVSTLELGDSALYLCASSGTGQIKETQYFGPGTRLLVL.

The V call is TRBV6-4, the J call TRBJ2-7; D remains unclear. V was pared by 6 bases and J by 4 bases, with 7 bases between. The germline gives CDR1 MRHNA, CDR2 SNTAGT. The CDR3 extends over 11 amino acids. In nucleotides, the CDR3 is TGTGCCAGCAGGGACGATTACGAGCAGTACGTC. Amino acid sequence: CASRDDYEQYV.

The chain links TRBV5-1 to TRBJ1-1; a possible D gene is TRBD1 (5 bases). The CDR3 is made up of 14 amino acids. The germline gives CDR1 SGHRS, CDR2 YFSETQ. Trimming left V 4 bases short and J 4 bases short, with 14 bases between. CDR3: CASSGDTGGTEAFF. CDR3 nucleotides: TGCGCCAGCAGCGGGGATACGGGGGGCACTGAAGCTTTCTTT. The full variable domain, in which reference TRBV5-1 and TRBJ1-1 provide the parts outside the CDR3, is KAGVTQTPRYLIKTRGQQVTLSCSPISGHRSVSWYQQTPGQGLQFLFEYFSETQRNKGNFPGRFSGRQFSNSRSEMNVSTLELGDSALYLCASSGDTGGTEAFFGQGTRLTVV.

This chain joins TRBV6-1 and TRBJ2-3; 14 nucleotides line up with TRBD2. Germline V gene lookup returns CDR1 MNHNS and CDR2 SASEGT. The CDR3 spans 18 residues. The V gene end was trimmed by 2 bases and the J gene end by 0 bases; junction bases not matched to a gene: 4. CDR3 in amino acids: CASSELTSGGVSTDTQYF. Here the CDR3 DNA reads TGTGCCAGCAGTGAACTGACTAGCGGGGGGGTTAGCACAGATACGCAGTATTTT.

This clone was found a few times. This sequence joins TRBV27 and TRBJ1-3; a possible D gene is TRBD1 (6 bases). Between the trimmed V and J ends, which lost 6 bases and 3 bases, there was a span of 15 bases. The CDR3 is 15 amino acids. From germline, CDR1 is MNHEY and CDR2 SMNVEV (reference sequence). DNA of the CDR3: TGTGCCAGCAGGGGGGGTTTAGGGGGTGGAAACACCATATATTTT. This translates into CASRGGLGGGNTIYF.

V is TRBV11-2 and J is TRBJ1-2; possible D gene TRBD1, 6 bases. The V and J ends lost 4 bases and 1 base respectively, with 16 bases between them. CDR3 length: 16 amino acids. Germline V gene data show CDR1 as SGHAT and CDR2 as FQNNGV. The CDR3 bases are TGTGCCAGCAGCTCGAGACAGGTACTTCATAACTATGGCTACACCTTC. It yields the protein CASSSRQVLHNYGYTF.

The chain combines TRBV6-5 with TRBJ2-2; D gene uncertain. Deletions cut 0 bases from V and 3 bases from J, with 11 bases between. The CDR3 has 16 amino acids. Germline V gene data show CDR1 as MNHEY and CDR2 as SVGAGI. The CDR3 is CASSYSILGYTGELFF. The CDR3 DNA is TGTGCCAGCAGTTACTCGATTTTGGGATACACCGGGGAGCTGTTTTTT.

The V call is TRBV5-1, the J call TRBJ1-1; D unclear. The CDR3 has 15 residues. Per the germline V gene, CDR1 is SGHRS and CDR2 is YFSETQ. V gave up 3 bases and J gave up 0 bases, with 12 bases separating them. For the CDR3, the DNA is TGCGCCAGCAGCTCGGGTACGGGGATGAACACTGAAGCTTTCTTT. This gives the protein CASSSGTGMNTEAFF.

V is TRBV14 and J is TRBJ2-2, with a tentative D call TRBD2 (6 bases). Per germline, CDR1 SGHDN and CDR2 FVKESK. V lost 0 bases and J 6 bases, leaving 14 bases between the germline ends. CDR3 length equals 16 residues. The CDR3 spells CASSQERGLVSGELFF. The CDR3 region has the DNA TGTGCCAGCAGCCAAGAGCGGGGTTTAGTCTCCGGGGAGCTGTTTTTT. Using reference TRBV14 and TRBJ2-2 for the parts outside the CDR3, the full variable domain is EAGVTQFPSHSVIEKGQTVTLRCDPISGHDNLYWYRRVMGKEIKFLLHFVKESKQDESGMPNNRFLAERTGGTYSTLKVQPAELEDSGVYFCASSQERGLVSGELFFGEGSRLTVL.

V usage is TRBV4-1 and J usage is TRBJ1-1; the D gene is possibly TRBD1 (6 bases). This CDR3 is built from 14 residues. Trimming removed 0 bases at V and 10 bases at J, with 15 bases between. The V gene's germline CDR1 is MGHRA and CDR2 YSYEKL. CDR3: CASSQDRGALRAFF. As DNA, the CDR3 is TGCGCCAGCAGCCAAGATCGGGGGGCGCTTCGAGCTTTCTTT.

This chain links TRBV7-2 with TRBJ1-1; D is ambiguous. This CDR3 comprises 13 residues. The germline V gene encodes CDR1 SGHTA and CDR2 FQGNSA. V was pared by 4 bases and J by 1 base, with 7 bases between. CDR3 in amino acids: CASSSGRNTEAFF. In DNA, the CDR3 is TGTGCCAGCAGCTCAGGCAGGAACACTGAAGCTTTCTTT.

The chain couples TRBV4-1 to TRBJ2-3; 7 bases match TRBD2. Germline V lookup: CDR1 MGHRA, CDR2 YSYEKL. The CDR3 spans 17 residues. With V trimmed by 4 bases and J by 4 bases, 14 bases remained unmatched. The DNA of the CDR3 is TGCGCCAGCAGCCGGTTTGTGACTAGCTTTCTCGCAGATACGCAGTATTTT. It encodes CASSRFVTSFLADTQYF.

The CDR3 DNA reads TGTGCCAGCAGTGAAGTCGGACTCAACTATGGCTACACCTTC. This gives the protein CASSEVGLNYGYTF. The rearrangement links TRBV2 to TRBJ1-2; D remains ambiguous. CDR1 and CDR2 from the germline V gene are SNHLY and FYNNEI. The V and J ends lost 1 base and 2 bases respectively, with 8 bases between them. The length of the CDR3 is 14 residues.

The V call is TRBV5-1, the J call TRBJ2-6; D is undetermined. This CDR3 comprises 11 residues. Looked up from germline, CDR1 is SGHRS and CDR2 is YFSETQ. Trimming left V 6 bases short and J 7 bases short, with 5 bases between. Here the CDR3 DNA reads TGCGCCAGCACGGACGCCAACGTCCTGACTTTC. The encoded protein is CASTDANVLTF.

The chain has TRBV7-3 and TRBJ1-1; D is possibly TRBD1 (5 bases). V lost 2 bases and J lost 4, with 14 bases in between. This CDR3 region has 15 residues. Germline lookup yields CDR1 SGHTA and CDR2 FQGTGA. CDR3 nucleotide sequence: TGTGCCAGCAGCTTATGGGGGGATCCGGGCACTGAAGCTTTCTTT. Its translation is CASSLWGDPGTEAFF.

This rearrangement joins TRBV5-1 to TRBJ2-3, with 8 positions matching TRBD2. Trimming cost V 1 base and J 0 bases; bases outside gene matches: 13. This CDR3 comprises 19 residues. Germline loops: CDR1 SGHRS, CDR2 YFSETQ. Here the CDR3 DNA reads TGCGCCAGCAGCTTGCGATACCCCAGTCAGCGGGGGAGCACAGATACGCAGTATTTT. It is translated as CASSLRYPSQRGSTDTQYF.

V is TRBV19 and J is TRBJ2-5, with a tentative D call TRBD2 (7 bases). V lost 10 bases, J lost 3 bases, and 21 bases lay in between. Germline V lookup: CDR1 LNHDA, CDR2 SQIVND (reference sequence). The CDR3 runs 15 residues. CDR3 nucleotide sequence: TGTGCCACCCGGGGAGGGGGGGCCGGGGAAGAGACCCAGTACTTC. This translates into CATRGGGAGEETQYF.

The V and J genes are TRBV18 and TRBJ2-5; 8 bases match TRBD1. The ends lost 3 bases at V and 11 bases at J; junction bases unmatched: 17. The CDR3 sequence is 16 residues long. Germline lookup yields CDR1 KGHSH and CDR2 LQKENI. CDR3 DNA sequence: TGTGCCAGCTCACCTCTACCTCCAGGGGGCGATGCGTCTCAGTACTTC. Amino acids: CASSPLPPGGDASQYF.